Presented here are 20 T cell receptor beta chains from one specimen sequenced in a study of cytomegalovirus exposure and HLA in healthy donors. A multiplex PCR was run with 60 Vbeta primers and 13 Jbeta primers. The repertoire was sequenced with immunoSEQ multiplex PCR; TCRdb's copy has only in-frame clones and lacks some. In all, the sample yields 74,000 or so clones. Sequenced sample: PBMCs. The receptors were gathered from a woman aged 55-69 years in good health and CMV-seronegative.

The CDR3 region is CASRRAGEGETQYF. In DNA form, the CDR3 reads TGTGCCAGCAGGCGGGCGGGAGAGGGGGAGACCCAGTACTTC. The chain has TRBV7-9 and TRBJ2-5, with TRBD2 matching over 7 bases. The germline V gene has CDR1 SEHNR and CDR2 FQNEAQ (reference sequence). The CDR3 has 14 residues. The trim removed 6 bases at V and 5 bases at J, leaving 9 bases unmatched. Combining the CDR3 with reference TRBV7-9 and TRBJ2-5 gives the whole variable domain DTGVSQNPRHKITKRGQNVTFRCDPISEHNRLYWYRQTLGQGPEFLTYFQNEAQLEKSRLLSDRFSAERPKGSFSTLEIQRTEQGDSAMYLCASRRAGEGETQYFGPGTRLLVL.

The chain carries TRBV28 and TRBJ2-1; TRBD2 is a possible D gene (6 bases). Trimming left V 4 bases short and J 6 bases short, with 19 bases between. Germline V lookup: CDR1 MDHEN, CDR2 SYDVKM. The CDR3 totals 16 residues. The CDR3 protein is CASSSTRPLGSNEQFF. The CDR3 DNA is TGTGCCAGCAGTTCGACTAGGCCCCTCGGTAGCAATGAGCAGTTCTTC.

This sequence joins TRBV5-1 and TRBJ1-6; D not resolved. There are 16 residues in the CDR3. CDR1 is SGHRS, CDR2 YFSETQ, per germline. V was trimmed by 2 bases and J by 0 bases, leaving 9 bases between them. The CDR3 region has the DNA TGCGCCAGCAGCTTACAAGGAGACTCCTATAATTCACCCCTCCACTTT. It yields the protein CASSLQGDSYNSPLHF.

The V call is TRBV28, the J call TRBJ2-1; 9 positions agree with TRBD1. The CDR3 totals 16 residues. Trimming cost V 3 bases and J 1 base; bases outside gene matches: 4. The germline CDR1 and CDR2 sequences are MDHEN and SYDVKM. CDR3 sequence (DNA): TGTGCCAGCAGTTTTACCGGGACAGGGTCCTACAATGAGCAGTTCTTC. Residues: CASSFTGTGSYNEQFF.

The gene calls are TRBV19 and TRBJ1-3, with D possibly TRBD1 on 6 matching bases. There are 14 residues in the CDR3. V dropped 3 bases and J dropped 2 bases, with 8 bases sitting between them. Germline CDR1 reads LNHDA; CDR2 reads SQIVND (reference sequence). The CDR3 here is CASSMGAAGNTIYF. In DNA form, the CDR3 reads TGTGCCAGTAGTATGGGGGCGGCTGGAAACACCATATATTTT. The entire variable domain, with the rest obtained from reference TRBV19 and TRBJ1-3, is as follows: DGGITQSPKYLFRKEGQNVTLSCEQNLNHDAMYWYRQDPGQGLRLIYYSQIVNDFQKGDIAEGYSVSREKKESFPLTVTSAQKNPTAFYLCASSMGAAGNTIYFGEGSWLTVV.

The CDR3 loop is CSVEVVGHYGYTF. CDR3 nucleotide sequence: TGCAGCGTTGAAGTGGTGGGGCACTATGGCTACACCTTC. The chain couples TRBV29-1 to TRBJ1-2; tentative D call: TRBD1 (5 bases). Deletions cut 1 base from V and 3 bases from J, with 9 bases between. This CDR3 contains 13 residues. Germline values: CDR1 SQVTM, CDR2 ANQGSEA.

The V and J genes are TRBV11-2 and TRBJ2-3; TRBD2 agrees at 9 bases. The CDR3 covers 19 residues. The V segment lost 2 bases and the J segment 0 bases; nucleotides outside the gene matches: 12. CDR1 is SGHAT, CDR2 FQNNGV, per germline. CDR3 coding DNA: TGTGCCAGCAGCTTAATCGCGGCGGGAGGGCGGGGTAGCACAGATACGCAGTATTTT. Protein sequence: CASSLIAAGGRGSTDTQYF.

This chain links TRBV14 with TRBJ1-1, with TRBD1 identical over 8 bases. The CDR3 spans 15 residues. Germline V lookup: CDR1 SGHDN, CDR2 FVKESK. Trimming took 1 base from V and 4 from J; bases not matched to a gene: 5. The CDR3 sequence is CASSQAGGQGTEAFF. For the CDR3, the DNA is TGTGCCAGCAGCCAAGCAGGGGGCCAAGGCACTGAAGCTTTCTTT.

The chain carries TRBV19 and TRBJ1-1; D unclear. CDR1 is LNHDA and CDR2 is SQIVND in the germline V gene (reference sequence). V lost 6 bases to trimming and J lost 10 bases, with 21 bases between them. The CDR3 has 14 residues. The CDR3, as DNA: TGTGCCAGTAGGGACTCATGGACTGCCTCGGGAGCTTTCTTT. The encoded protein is CASRDSWTASGAFF.

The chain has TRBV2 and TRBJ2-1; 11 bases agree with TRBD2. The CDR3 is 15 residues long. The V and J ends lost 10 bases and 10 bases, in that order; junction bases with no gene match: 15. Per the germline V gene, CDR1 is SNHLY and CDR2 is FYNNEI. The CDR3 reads CATARDLAGGEEQFF. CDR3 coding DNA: TGTGCCACCGCTAGGGATCTAGCGGGAGGTGAGGAGCAGTTCTTC.

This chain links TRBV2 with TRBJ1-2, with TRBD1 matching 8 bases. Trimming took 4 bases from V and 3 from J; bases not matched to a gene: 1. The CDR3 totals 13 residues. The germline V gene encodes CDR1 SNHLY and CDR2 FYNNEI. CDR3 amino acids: CASSGGQDYGYTF. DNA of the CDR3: TGTGCCAGCAGTGGGGGACAGGACTATGGCTACACCTTC.

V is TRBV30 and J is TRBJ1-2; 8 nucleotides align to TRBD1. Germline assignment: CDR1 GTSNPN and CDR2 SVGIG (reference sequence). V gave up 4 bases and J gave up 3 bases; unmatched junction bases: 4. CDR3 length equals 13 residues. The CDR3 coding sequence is TGTGCCTGGACCGTGGACAGGGACTATGGCTACACCTTC. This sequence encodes CAWTVDRDYGYTF.

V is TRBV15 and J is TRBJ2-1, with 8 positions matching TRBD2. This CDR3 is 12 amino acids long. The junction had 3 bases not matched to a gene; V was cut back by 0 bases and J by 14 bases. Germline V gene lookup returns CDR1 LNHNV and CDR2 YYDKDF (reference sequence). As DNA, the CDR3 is TGTGCCACCAGCAGAGATGGGACTAGAGAGTTCTTC. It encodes CATSRDGTREFF. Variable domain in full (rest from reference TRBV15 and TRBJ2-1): DAMVIQNPRYQVTQFGKPVTLSCSQTLNHNVMYWYQQKSSQAPKLLFHYYDKDFNNEADTPDNFQSRRPNTSFCFLDIRSPGLGDTAMYLCATSRDGTREFFGPGTRLTVL.

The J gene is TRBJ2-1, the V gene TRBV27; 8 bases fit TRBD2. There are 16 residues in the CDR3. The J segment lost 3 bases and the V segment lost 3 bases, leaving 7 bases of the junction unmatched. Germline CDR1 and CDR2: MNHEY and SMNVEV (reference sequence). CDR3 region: CASSLETAGVYNEQFF. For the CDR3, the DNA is TGTGCCAGCAGTTTGGAAACAGCGGGAGTCTACAATGAGCAGTTCTTC.

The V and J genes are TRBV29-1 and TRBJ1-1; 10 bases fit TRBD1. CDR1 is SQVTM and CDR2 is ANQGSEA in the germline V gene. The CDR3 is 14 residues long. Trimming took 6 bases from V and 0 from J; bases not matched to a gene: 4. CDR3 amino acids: CSVTGTGVNTEAFF. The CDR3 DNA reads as TGCAGCGTGACGGGGACAGGGGTGAACACTGAAGCTTTCTTT.

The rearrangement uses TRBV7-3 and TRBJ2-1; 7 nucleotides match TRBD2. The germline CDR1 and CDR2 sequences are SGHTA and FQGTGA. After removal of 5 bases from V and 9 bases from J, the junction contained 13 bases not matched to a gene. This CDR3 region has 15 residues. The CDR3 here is CASSRAGPEGGEQFF. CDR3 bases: TGTGCCAGCAGCCGAGCGGGACCCGAGGGCGGTGAGCAGTTCTTC. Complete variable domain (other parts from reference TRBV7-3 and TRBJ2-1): GAGVSQTPSNKVTEKGKYVELRCDPISGHTALYWYRQSLGQGPEFLIYFQGTGAADDSGLPNDRFFAVRPEGSVSTLKIQRTERGDSAVYLCASSRAGPEGGEQFFGPGTRLTVL.

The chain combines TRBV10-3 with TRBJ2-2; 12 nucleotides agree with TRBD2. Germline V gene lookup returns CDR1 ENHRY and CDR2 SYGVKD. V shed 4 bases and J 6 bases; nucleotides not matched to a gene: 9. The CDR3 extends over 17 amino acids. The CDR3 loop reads CAISGTSGISFAGELFF. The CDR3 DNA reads TGTGCCATCAGTGGGACTAGCGGGATATCGTTCGCCGGGGAGCTGTTTTTT.

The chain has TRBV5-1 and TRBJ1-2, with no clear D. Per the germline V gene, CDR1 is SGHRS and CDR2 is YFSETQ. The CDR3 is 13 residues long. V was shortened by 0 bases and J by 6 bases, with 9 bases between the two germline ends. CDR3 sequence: CASSLAARDGYTF. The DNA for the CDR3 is TGCGCCAGCAGCTTGGCGGCGAGGGATGGCTACACCTTC.

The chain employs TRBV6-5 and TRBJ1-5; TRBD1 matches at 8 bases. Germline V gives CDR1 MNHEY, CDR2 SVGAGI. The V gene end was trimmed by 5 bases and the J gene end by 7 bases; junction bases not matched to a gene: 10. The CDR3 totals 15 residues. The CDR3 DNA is TGTGCCAGCAGTATAGGCAGGGGGCGTTTGCAGCCCCAGCATTTT. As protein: CASSIGRGRLQPQHF.

The CDR3 spells CASSLTDGGYTF. CDR3 DNA: TGTGCCAGCAGCTTAACAGATGGGGGCTACACCTTC. The chain uses TRBV7-9 and TRBJ1-2; D gene unclear. CDR3 length equals 12 residues. CDR1 is SEHNR, CDR2 FQNEAQ, per germline (reference sequence). The germline V and J ends were trimmed by 2 bases and 8 bases, with 9 bases remaining between them.